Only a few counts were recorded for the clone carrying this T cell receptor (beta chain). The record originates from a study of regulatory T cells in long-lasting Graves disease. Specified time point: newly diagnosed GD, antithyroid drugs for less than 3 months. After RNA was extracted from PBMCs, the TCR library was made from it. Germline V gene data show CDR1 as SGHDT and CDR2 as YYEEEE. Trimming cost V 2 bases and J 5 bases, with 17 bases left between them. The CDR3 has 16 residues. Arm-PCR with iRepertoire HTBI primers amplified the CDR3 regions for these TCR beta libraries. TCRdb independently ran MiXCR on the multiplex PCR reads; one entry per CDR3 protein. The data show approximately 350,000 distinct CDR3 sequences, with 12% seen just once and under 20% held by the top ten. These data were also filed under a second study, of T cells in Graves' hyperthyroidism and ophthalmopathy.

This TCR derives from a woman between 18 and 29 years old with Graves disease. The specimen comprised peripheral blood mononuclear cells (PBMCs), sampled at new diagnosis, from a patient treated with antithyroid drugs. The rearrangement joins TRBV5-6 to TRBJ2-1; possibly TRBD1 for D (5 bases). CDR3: CASSLDAGFNHNEQFF. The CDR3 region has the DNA TGTGCCAGCAGCTTAGATGCAGGGTTTAATCACAATGAGCAGTTCTTC.